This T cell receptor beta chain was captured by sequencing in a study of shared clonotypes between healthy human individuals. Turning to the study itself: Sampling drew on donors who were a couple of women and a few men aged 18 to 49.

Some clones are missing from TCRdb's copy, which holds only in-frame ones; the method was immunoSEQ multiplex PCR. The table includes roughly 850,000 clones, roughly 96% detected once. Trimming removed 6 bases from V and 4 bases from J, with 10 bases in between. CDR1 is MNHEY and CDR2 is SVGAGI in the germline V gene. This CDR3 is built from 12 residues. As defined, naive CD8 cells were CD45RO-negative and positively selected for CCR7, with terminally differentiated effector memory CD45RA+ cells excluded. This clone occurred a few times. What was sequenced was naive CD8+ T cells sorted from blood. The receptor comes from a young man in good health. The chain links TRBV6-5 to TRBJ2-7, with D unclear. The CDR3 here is CASRAPNYEQYF. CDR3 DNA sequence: TGTGCCAGCAGGGCCCCCAATTACGAGCAGTACTTC.